Each of the 25 T cell receptor beta chains below was sequenced from the same sample in a study of Ad26.COV2.S vaccination and SARS-CoV-2 variants. Indicated treatment: 19 received Ad26.COV2.S at low or high dose, single or two shots; about five received placebo; per-sample allocation not given. Sampling occurred on day 63 after the first vaccine or placebo injection. Method: immunoSEQ multiplex PCR; TCRdb's copy keeps in-frame clones and lacks some. The table lists around 340,000 clones, 70% to 90% of them singletons. Sequences were derived from peripheral blood, sampled in a trial of Ad26.COV2.S vaccine versus placebo. The receptors originated from a person aged 18-60 years who received the Ad26.COV2.S COVID-19 vaccine or a placebo.

The chain recombines TRBV7-2 with TRBJ2-7; the match to TRBD1 covers 7 bases. Germline trimming cut 4 bases from V and 5 bases from J; bases unmatched to any gene: 2. The CDR3 is 12 amino acids. Germline V CDR1 and CDR2: SGHTA, FQGNSA. The CDR3 loop is CASSSQGDEQYF. Written as DNA, the CDR3 is TGTGCCAGCAGCTCCCAGGGGGACGAGCAGTACTTC.

The V gene is TRBV29-1, the J gene TRBJ2-6; perhaps TRBD2 as D (5 bases). Trimming removed 4 bases at V and 2 bases at J, with 12 bases between. Per germline, CDR1 SQVTM and CDR2 ANQGSEA. The CDR3 contains 15 residues. The CDR3 sequence is CSVVFLRAGANVLTF. CDR3 nucleotide sequence: TGCAGCGTTGTGTTTCTGAGGGCTGGGGCCAACGTCCTGACTTTC.

This clone was seen repeatedly, ten times or more. The V gene is TRBV4-2, the J gene TRBJ1-2; TRBD1 matches at 12 bases. In germline, CDR1 is LGHNA, CDR2 YNFKEQ. The CDR3 is made up of 17 amino acids. Trimming took 1 base from V and 6 from J; bases not matched to a gene: 9. CDR3 loop: CASSQVGGQGASDGYTF. CDR3 in DNA: TGTGCCAGCAGCCAAGTGGGGGGACAGGGGGCATCTGATGGCTACACCTTC.

The chain employs TRBV19 and TRBJ2-7; 8 nucleotides align to TRBD1. The germline CDR1 and CDR2 sequences are LNHDA and SQIVND (reference sequence). After removal of 8 bases from V and 4 bases from J, the junction contained 13 bases not matched to a gene. The CDR3 extends over 15 amino acids. The CDR3 DNA is TGTGCCAGTCCGGTAGACAGGGGCTTGAAATACGAGCAGTACTTC. This translates into CASPVDRGLKYEQYF.

This chain uses TRBV4-3 with TRBJ2-2; D possibly uses TRBD1 or TRBD2 (6 bases each). In germline, CDR1 is LGHNA, CDR2 YSLEER. Trimming cost V 1 base and J 3 bases, with 9 bases left between them. The CDR3 extends over 15 amino acids. CDR3 nucleotides: TGCGCCAGCAGCCAAGGTCGGGGGCACACCGGGGAGCTGTTTTTT. It codes for CASSQGRGHTGELFF.

This chain uses TRBV27 with TRBJ2-3, with 8 bases aligning to TRBD2. V lost 6 bases, J lost 4 bases, and 9 bases stayed unmatched. Germline V CDR1 and CDR2: MNHEY, SMNVEV (reference sequence). CDR3 length equals 15 residues. CDR3 sequence: CASSLIGGGSDTQYF. The CDR3 bases are TGTGCCAGCAGCCTTATCGGGGGGGGGTCAGATACGCAGTATTTT.

This clone was detected once. The genes are TRBV7-8 and TRBJ2-1; unclear D gene. This CDR3 has 16 amino acids. The germline CDR1 and CDR2 sequences are SGHVS and FQNEAQ. The V end lost 5 bases, the J end lost 4 bases, and 18 bases lay between the germline ends. The CDR3 DNA reads TGTGCCAGCAGCCTCCAGCCCCGGGCAGTATACAATGAGCAGTTCTTC. Translated: CASSLQPRAVYNEQFF.

This sequence joins TRBV6-4 and TRBJ1-1, with 7 bases aligning to TRBD1. After removal of 6 bases from V and 1 base from J, the junction contained 5 bases not matched to a gene. Germline values: CDR1 MRHNA, CDR2 SNTAGT. This CDR3 region has 14 residues. DNA for the CDR3: TGTGCCAGCAGCCAGGGACAGCAGAACACTGAAGCTTTCTTT. It codes for CASSQGQQNTEAFF.

The chain links TRBV6-4 to TRBJ2-1; D remains unclear. Trimming shortened V by 10 bases and J by 1 base, and 14 bases separated the two germline ends. This CDR3 contains 14 residues. Germline lookup yields CDR1 MRHNA and CDR2 SNTAGT. The DNA for the CDR3 is TGTGCCACCGCGACGGACCATTCCTACAATGAGCAGTTCTTC. Protein product: CATATDHSYNEQFF.

The gene calls are TRBV28 and TRBJ2-4, with 10 bases matching TRBD1. This CDR3 is 18 amino acids long. Germline CDR1 is MDHEN and CDR2 is SYDVKM. V shed 5 bases, J shed 3 bases, and the junction held 13 bases outside the gene matches. The CDR3 loop is CASSGDRGRSGDKNIQYF. DNA for the CDR3: TGTGCCAGCAGTGGCGACAGGGGGCGCTCTGGGGACAAAAACATTCAGTACTTC.

The J gene is TRBJ2-5, the V gene TRBV5-1; 8 bases map to TRBD1. The junction had 6 bases not matched to a gene; V was cut back by 3 bases and J by 5 bases. The CDR3 loop spans 14 amino acids. Germline values: CDR1 SGHRS, CDR2 YFSETQ. CDR3 DNA sequence: TGCGCCAGCAGCTGGGGACAGGCCAGGGAGACCCAGTACTTC. This sequence encodes CASSWGQARETQYF.

CDR3 DNA sequence: TGCAGCGGGACAGCCCAGTGGGAGACCCAGTACTTC. Encoded protein: CSGTAQWETQYF. This rearrangement joins TRBV29-1 to TRBJ2-5; D possibly corresponds to TRBD1 (6 bases). The CDR3 is 12 amino acids. CDR1 and CDR2 (germline): SQVTM, ANQGSEA. Between the trimmed V and J ends, which lost 7 bases and 5 bases, there was a span of 14 bases.

This chain uses TRBV5-6 with TRBJ2-4; unclear D gene. Germline V gene data show CDR1 as SGHDT and CDR2 as YYEEEE. V shed 4 bases and J shed 0 bases, with 14 bases lying between them. There are 16 residues in the CDR3. In DNA, the CDR3 is TGTGCCAGCAGCCTACTGGGCGCCGGAGCCAAAAACATTCAGTACTTC. The encoded protein is CASSLLGAGAKNIQYF.

The chain carries TRBV4-1 and TRBJ1-1, with D possibly being TRBD1 (6 bases). V was shortened by 0 bases and J by 3 bases, with 14 bases between the two germline ends. Germline loops: CDR1 MGHRA, CDR2 YSYEKL. The CDR3 has 16 amino acids. The CDR3 here is CASSQEGQSRHTEAFF. The CDR3 DNA reads TGCGCCAGCAGCCAAGAGGGACAATCACGTCACACTGAAGCTTTCTTT.

The V gene is TRBV14, the J gene TRBJ2-1, with 7 bases identical to TRBD2. There are 17 residues in the CDR3. Germline V gene sequence: CDR1 SGHDN, CDR2 FVKESK. V shed 1 base and J 3 bases; nucleotides not matched to a gene: 9. Written as DNA, the CDR3 is TGTGCCAGCAGCCAAGGGGTCCTAGCGGAAGACTACAATGAGCAGTTCTTC. As protein: CASSQGVLAEDYNEQFF. The full variable domain, with the rest looked up from reference TRBV14 and TRBJ2-1, is EAGVTQFPSHSVIEKGQTVTLRCDPISGHDNLYWYRRVMGKEIKFLLHFVKESKQDESGMPNNRFLAERTGGTYSTLKVQPAELEDSGVYFCASSQGVLAEDYNEQFFGPGTRLTVL.

The chain recombines TRBV9 with TRBJ2-1, with TRBD2 identical over 12 bases. There are 13 residues in the CDR3. Per germline, CDR1 SGDLS and CDR2 YYNGEE. The junction had 3 bases not matched to a gene; V was cut back by 1 base and J by 13 bases. The CDR3: CASSVLAGGLQFF. The CDR3 DNA sequence: TGTGCCAGCAGCGTACTAGCGGGGGGGTTACAGTTCTTC.

This chain uses TRBV7-9 with TRBJ1-6; D remains unclear. Between the trimmed V and J ends, which lost 2 bases and 9 bases, there was a span of 11 bases. The CDR3 is 14 amino acids. The germline CDR1 and CDR2 sequences are SEHNR and FQNEAQ (reference sequence). The CDR3 spells CASSLLGKGSPLHF. For the CDR3, the DNA is TGTGCCAGCAGCTTACTGGGGAAAGGTTCACCCCTCCACTTT.

The rearrangement links TRBV28 to TRBJ2-1, with TRBD1 as a possible D gene (5 bases). V shed 6 bases and J shed 0 bases, with 15 bases lying between them. This CDR3 has 16 residues. Germline lookup yields CDR1 MDHEN and CDR2 SYDVKM. CDR3 DNA sequence: TGTGCCAGCAGCTCTGGGGCCGAACCCTCCTACAATGAGCAGTTCTTC. Residues: CASSSGAEPSYNEQFF.

The chain uses TRBV28 and TRBJ2-3; 7 nucleotides line up with TRBD2. This CDR3 has 15 amino acids. Germline V gene data show CDR1 as MDHEN and CDR2 as SYDVKM. The junction had 8 bases not matched to a gene; V was cut back by 5 bases and J by 3 bases. The CDR3 spells CASSTAGRSTDTQYF. DNA of the CDR3: TGTGCCAGCAGTACAGCGGGAAGATCTACAGATACGCAGTATTTT.

The chain carries TRBV27 and TRBJ2-5, with a weak D call TRBD1 (6 bases). The V gene lost 4 bases and the J gene lost 4 bases, with 16 bases spanning the gap. The CDR3 length is 15 residues. Germline-derived CDR1 and CDR2 are MNHEY and SMNVEV (reference sequence). The CDR3 DNA reads as TGTGCCAGCAGTTGGGGTACAGGGATCGGAGAGACCCAGTACTTC. This sequence encodes CASSWGTGIGETQYF.

V and J are TRBV19 and TRBJ2-3; D gene unclear. V lost 5 bases and J lost 0, with 12 bases in between. Germline V gives CDR1 LNHDA, CDR2 SQIVND (reference sequence). This CDR3 is built from 15 residues. In DNA form, the CDR3 reads TGTGCCAGTAGTTTCGGAGTAGGCAGCACAGATACGCAGTATTTT. It is translated as CASSFGVGSTDTQYF.

The chain links TRBV4-3 to TRBJ1-1; a possible D gene is TRBD1 (5 bases). Trimming removed 0 bases at V and 1 base at J, with 15 bases between. CDR1 and CDR2 from the germline V gene are LGHNA and YSLEER. CDR3 size: 17 residues. Written as DNA, the CDR3 is TGCGCCAGCAGCCAAGATGGGCAGGGTCATTCGAACACTGAAGCTTTCTTT. Protein sequence: CASSQDGQGHSNTEAFF.

The genes are TRBV21-1 and TRBJ1-6; the D call of TRBD1 is as the table states it, not checked on the DNA. TRBV21-1 is a known pseudogene. The CDR3 loop spans 17 amino acids. The CDR3 loop is CASSTKGASSYNSPLHF. Written as DNA, the CDR3 is TGTGCCAGCAGCACTAAGGGGGCTAGCTCCTATAATTCACCCCTCCACTTT.

The rearrangement joins TRBV5-1 to TRBJ2-5; 8 bases line up with TRBD2. The CDR3 has 12 amino acids. V lost 7 bases and J lost 7; bases outside the gene matches: 6. Per germline, CDR1 SGHRS and CDR2 YFSETQ. DNA of the CDR3: TGCGCCAGCGAGGGACTAGATGCGACCCAGTACTTC. It encodes CASEGLDATQYF.

The V and J genes are TRBV6-6 and TRBJ1-2; 7 bases are a match to TRBD1. Unmatched junction bases numbered 9, after V lost 5 bases and J lost 6 bases. The CDR3 extends over 14 amino acids. Germline V lookup: CDR1 MNHNY, CDR2 SVGAGI (reference sequence). The CDR3, as DNA: TGTGCCAGCAGTCTGCCGGGACAGACGAATGGCTACACCTTC. It specifies CASSLPGQTNGYTF.